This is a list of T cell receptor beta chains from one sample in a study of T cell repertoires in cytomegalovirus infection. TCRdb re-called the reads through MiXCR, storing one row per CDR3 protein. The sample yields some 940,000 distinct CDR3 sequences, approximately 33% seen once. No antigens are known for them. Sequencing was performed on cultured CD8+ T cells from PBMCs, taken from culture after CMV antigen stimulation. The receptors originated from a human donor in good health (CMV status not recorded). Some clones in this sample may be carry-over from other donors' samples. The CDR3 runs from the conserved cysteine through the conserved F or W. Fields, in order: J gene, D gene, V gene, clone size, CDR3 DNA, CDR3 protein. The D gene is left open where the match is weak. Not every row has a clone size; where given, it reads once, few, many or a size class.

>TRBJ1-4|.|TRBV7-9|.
TGTGCCAGCACACAGGGTAATGAGGAAAAACTGTTTTTT
CASTQGNEEKLFF
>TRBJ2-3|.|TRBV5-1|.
TGCGCCAGCAGCCCGGACCAAGATACGCAGTATTTT
CASSPDQDTQYF
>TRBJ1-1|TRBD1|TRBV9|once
TGTGCCAGCAGCCCTATGGACAGGGATGCTTTCTTT
CASSPMDRDAFF
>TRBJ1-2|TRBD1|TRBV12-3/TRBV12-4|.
TGTGCCAGCAGTTCCCGGGACAGGAGATTCTATGGCTACACCTTC
CASSSRDRRFYGYTF
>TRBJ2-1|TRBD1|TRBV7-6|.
TGTGTCAGCGCCGGGACAGGTTACAATGAGCAGTTCTTC
CVSAGTGYNEQFF
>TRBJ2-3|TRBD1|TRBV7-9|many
TGTGCCAGCAGCCCCCCGGGACAGGGAACAGATACGCAGTATTTT
CASSPPGQGTDTQYF
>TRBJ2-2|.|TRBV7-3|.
TGTGCCAGCAGCCCCTTCGGGGAGCGCTACCCCGGGGAGCTGTTTTTT
CASSPFGERYPGELFF
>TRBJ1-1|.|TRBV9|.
TGTGCCAGCAGTACCCGGTCAGTGGACACTGAAGCTTTCTTT
CASSTRSVDTEAFF
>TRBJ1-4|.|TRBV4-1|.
TGCGCCAGCAGCCTAGGACAGTTTAATGAAAAACTGTTTTTT
CASSLGQFNEKLFF
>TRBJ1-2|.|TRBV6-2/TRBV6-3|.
TGTGCCAGCAGTTACCCATCGACGGAGTACACCTTC
CASSYPSTEYTF
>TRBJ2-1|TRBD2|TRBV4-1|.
TGCGCCAGCAGCCAAGCTGGCGGGGGTCACGAGCAGTTCTTC
CASSQAGGGHEQFF
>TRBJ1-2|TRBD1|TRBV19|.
TGTGCCAGTAGTCCTCTACTTCCGGGACAGGAGCCCGACAGGGGCTATGGCTACACCTTC
CASSPLLPGQEPDRGYGYTF
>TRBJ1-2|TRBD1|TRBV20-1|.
TGCAGTGCTAGAGATCTGGGGACAGTTAACTATGGCTACACCTTC
CSARDLGTVNYGYTF
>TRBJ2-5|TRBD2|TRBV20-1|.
TGCAGTGCCGCGATAAGACTAGCGGGGCGGCGGGAGACCCAGTACTTC
CSAAIRLAGRRETQYF
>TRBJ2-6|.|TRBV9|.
TGTGCCAGCAGCGTAGGCTCTGGAGGCCTCTATAGGGCCAACGTCCTGACTTTC
CASSVGSGGLYRANVLTF
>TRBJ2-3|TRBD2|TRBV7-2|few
TGTGCCAGCAGCCGGGGGGGGGGGGCATTAGATACGCAGTATTTT
CASSRGGGALDTQYF
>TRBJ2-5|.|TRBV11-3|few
TGTGCCAGCAGTTCCAGGGGAAAAGAGACCCAGTACTTC
CASSSRGKETQYF
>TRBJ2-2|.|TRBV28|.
TGTGCCAGCAGCCCCCTGAATTCCCTCGTCGACACCGGGGAGCTGTTTTTT
CASSPLNSLVDTGELFF
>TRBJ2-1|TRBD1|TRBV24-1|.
TGTGCCACCGGCCCGGGACAGGGGATTGGTGAGCAGTTCTTC
CATGPGQGIGEQFF
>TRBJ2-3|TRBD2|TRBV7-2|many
TGTGCCAGCAGCCCTCTAGCGGGGGGGCCGGCCGTATCAGATACGCAGTATTTT
CASSPLAGGPAVSDTQYF
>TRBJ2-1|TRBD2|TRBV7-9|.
TGTGCCAGCAGTTTAAGCGGGGGGTTCTACAATGAGCAGTTCTTC
CASSLSGGFYNEQFF
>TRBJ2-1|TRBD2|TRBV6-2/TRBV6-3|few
TGTGCCAGCCGGGGGGCTAGCGGGGGCTCCGCCTACAATGAGCAGTTCTTC
CASRGASGGSAYNEQFF
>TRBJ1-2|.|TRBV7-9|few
TGTGCCAGCAGCTGGGACACCAACTATGGCTACACCTTC
CASSWDTNYGYTF
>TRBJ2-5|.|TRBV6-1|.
TGTGCCAGCAGACCGGGACTTCGCTCAATGGAGACCCAGTACTTC
CASRPGLRSMETQYF
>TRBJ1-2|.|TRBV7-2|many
TGTGCCAGCAGTTCTACAGACACGTATGGCTACACCTTC
CASSSTDTYGYTF
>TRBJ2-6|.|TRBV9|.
TGTGCCAGCAGCGTCACTACATCTGGGGCCAACGTCCTGACTTTC
CASSVTTSGANVLTF
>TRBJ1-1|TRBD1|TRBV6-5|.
TGTGCCAGCAGTTACTCGACAGGGAATTCAAACACTGAAGCTTTCTTT
CASSYSTGNSNTEAFF
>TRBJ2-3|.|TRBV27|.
TGTGCCAGCAGTTCCGGGAGAGGCACAGATACGCAGTATTTT
CASSSGRGTDTQYF
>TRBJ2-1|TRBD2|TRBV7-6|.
TGTGCCAGCAGCCAAGCCTCCGGGGGGGGGATGAACAATGAGCAGTTCTTC
CASSQASGGGMNNEQFF
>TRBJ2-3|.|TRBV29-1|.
TGCAGCGTTGAGGGAATTAGCACAGATACGCAGTATTTT
CSVEGISTDTQYF
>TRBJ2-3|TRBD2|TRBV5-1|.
TGCGCCAGCAGCTTTTTTGAGCGGGGGCTGACAGATACGCAGTATTTT
CASSFFERGLTDTQYF
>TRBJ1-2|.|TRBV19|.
TGTGCCAGTAGACCGATGACAGAGATTAACTATGGCTACACCTTC
CASRPMTEINYGYTF
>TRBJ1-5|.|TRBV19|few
TGTGCCAGTAGTTCGGCGTCTCCGGGACGGAGGAGCAATCAGCCCCAGCATTTT
CASSSASPGRRSNQPQHF
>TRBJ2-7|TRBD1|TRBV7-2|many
TGTGCCAGCAGCACCTGGGACAGCCTCAAGCCCAGTTTCGAGCAGTACTTC
CASSTWDSLKPSFEQYF
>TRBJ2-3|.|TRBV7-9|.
TGTGCCGCAGCCTCCGGCACAGATACGCAGTATTTT
CAAASGTDTQYF
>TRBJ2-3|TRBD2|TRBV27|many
TGTGCGGGGGGGTTCCCCACAGATACGCAGTATTTT
CAGGFPTDTQYF
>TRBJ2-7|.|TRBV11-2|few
TGTGCCAGCAGCTTATCGGGTACAGGAGAGAAGTACTTC
CASSLSGTGEKYF
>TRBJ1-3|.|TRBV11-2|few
TGTGCCAGCAGCCACTGGGCGTCCACCTCTGGAAACACCATATATTTT
CASSHWASTSGNTIYF
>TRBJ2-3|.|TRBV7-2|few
TGTGCCAGCAGCTTAACCACAGGGTGGGCAGATACGCAGTATTTT
CASSLTTGWADTQYF
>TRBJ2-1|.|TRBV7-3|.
TGTGCCAGCAGCTACGGGACACCCAATGAGCAGTTCTTC
CASSYGTPNEQFF
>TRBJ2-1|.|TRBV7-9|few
TGTGCCAGCAGCGCCGACCCCAATGAGCAGTTCTTC
CASSADPNEQFF
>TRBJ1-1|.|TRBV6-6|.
TGTGCCAGCAGTAAACAACTTAGACGTGACACTGAAGCTTTCTTT
CASSKQLRRDTEAFF
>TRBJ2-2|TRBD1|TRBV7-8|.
TGTGCCACCGGGACAGGGTCCTCCGGGGAGCTGTTTTTT
CATGTGSSGELFF
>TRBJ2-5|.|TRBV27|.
TGTGCCAGCACCAAAGGGGGGGGCCCGAGGGAGACCCAGTACTTC
CASTKGGGPRETQYF
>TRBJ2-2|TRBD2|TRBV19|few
TGTGCCAGTAGTACTACTAGCGGGGGCCGCGGCGGGGAGCTGTTTTTT
CASSTTSGGRGGELFF
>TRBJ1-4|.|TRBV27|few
TGTGCCAGCAGTTGGAGCTCAACTAATGAAAAACTGTTTTTT
CASSWSSTNEKLFF
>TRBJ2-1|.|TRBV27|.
TGTGCCAGCAGTTTAAGTGGCGTAGTGGAGCAGTTCTTC
CASSLSGVVEQFF
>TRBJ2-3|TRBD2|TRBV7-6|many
TGTGCCAGCAGCTTAGTCCCTAGCGGGGTCACAGATACGCAGTATTTT
CASSLVPSGVTDTQYF
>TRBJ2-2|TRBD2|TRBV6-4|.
TGTGCCAGCAGTGATAGGACTAGCGGTAACACCGGGGAGCTGTTTTTT
CASSDRTSGNTGELFF
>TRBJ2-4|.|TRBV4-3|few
TGCGCCAGCAGCCAAGATCTGGCAGGGGAAACGAAAAACATTCAGTACTTC
CASSQDLAGETKNIQYF
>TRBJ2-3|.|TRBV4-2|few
TGTGCCAGCAGCCACCAGCTAGCCGGGGGGCAGAGCGGTAGCACAGATACGCAGTATTTT
CASSHQLAGGQSGSTDTQYF
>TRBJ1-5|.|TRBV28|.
TGTGCCAGCAAAGGAGGAAGTAGCAATCAGCCCCAGCATTTT
CASKGGSSNQPQHF
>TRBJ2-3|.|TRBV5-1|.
TGCGCCAGCAGCTTTACATGGCAGCCGTCAGATACGCAGTATTTT
CASSFTWQPSDTQYF